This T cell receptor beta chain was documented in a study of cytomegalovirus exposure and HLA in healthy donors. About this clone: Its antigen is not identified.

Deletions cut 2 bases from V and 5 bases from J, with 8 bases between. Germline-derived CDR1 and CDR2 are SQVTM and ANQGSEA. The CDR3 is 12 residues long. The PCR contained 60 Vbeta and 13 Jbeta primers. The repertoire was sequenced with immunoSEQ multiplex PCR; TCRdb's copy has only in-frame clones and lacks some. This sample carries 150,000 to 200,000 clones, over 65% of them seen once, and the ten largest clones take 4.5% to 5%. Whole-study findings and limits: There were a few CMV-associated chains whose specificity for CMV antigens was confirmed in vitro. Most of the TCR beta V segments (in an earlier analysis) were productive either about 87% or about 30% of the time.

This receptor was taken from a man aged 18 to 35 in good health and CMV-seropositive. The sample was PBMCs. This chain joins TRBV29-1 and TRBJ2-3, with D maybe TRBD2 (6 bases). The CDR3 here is CSVEHGGDTQYF. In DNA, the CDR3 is TGCAGCGTTGAACACGGGGGAGATACGCAGTATTTT.